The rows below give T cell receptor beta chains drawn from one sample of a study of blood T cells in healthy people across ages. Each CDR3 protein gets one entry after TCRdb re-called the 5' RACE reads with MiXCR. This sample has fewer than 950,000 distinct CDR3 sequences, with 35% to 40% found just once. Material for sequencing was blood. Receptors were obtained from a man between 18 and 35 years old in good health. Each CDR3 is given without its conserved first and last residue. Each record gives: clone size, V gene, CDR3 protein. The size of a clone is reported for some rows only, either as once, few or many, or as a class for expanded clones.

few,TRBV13,ASSFSGRDNQPQH
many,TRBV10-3,AISEGQAGLEQY
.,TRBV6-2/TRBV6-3,ASSYWAGGNTQY
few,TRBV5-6,ASSPVVGEKLF
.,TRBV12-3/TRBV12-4,ASSLSRRLYTNEQF
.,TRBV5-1,ASSLGTTLGGELF
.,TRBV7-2,ASSPADSYNEQF
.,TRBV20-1,SASWAGFNEQF
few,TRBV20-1,SARTSGDSSGANVLT
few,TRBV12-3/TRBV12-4,ASRLPPSYANTGELF
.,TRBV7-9,ASSLVGTANQPQH
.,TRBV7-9,ASSWTSSGANVLT
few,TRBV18,ASSPRGSSFFQETQY
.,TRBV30,AGRISYEQY
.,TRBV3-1,ASSQDMWTGGYEQF
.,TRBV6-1,ASSQGAGGNEQY
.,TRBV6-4,ASSDSALGATQY
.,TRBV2,ASSPEQGGSTEAF
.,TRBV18,ASSPSGQGGQETQY
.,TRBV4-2,ASSQGAGRSEQY
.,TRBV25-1,ASTKEGTGTGETQY
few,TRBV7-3,ASSLTSTQETQY
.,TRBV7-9,ASSLDGGAIEQY
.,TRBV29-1,SVVRFQETQY
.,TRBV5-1,ASSLVGSETYEQY
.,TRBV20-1,SARGSDGFNYGYT
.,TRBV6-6,ASSFPPQVTGSYEQY
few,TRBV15,ATSRASTGIRETQY
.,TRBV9,ASSVGSSGGVYNEQF
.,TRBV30,AWSGTGRRSRYEQY